This T cell receptor beta chain was obtained from a study of shared clonotypes between healthy human individuals. Concerning this clone itself: This sample also contains other DNA sequences that code for the same CDR3.

Looked up from germline, CDR1 is SGHNT and CDR2 is YENEEA. With 5 bases removed from V and 2 bases from J, the gap between germline ends came to 10 bases. CDR3 length: 13 residues. TCRdb's copy holds only in-frame clones and misses some; the assay was immunoSEQ multiplex PCR. Among roughly 1,600,000 clones, approximately 98.5% were seen once, and the ten largest hold 0.36%. The TCR sequence derives from a man younger than 45 in good health. The gene calls are TRBV11-3 and TRBJ2-7; D might be TRBD1 or TRBD2, each matching 5 bases. The sample taken for sequencing was naive CD4+ T cells sorted from blood. This sample's subset: CD45RA+ positively selected. CDR3 bases: TGTGCCAGCAGCCCGGGACCTCCCTACGAGCAGTACTTC. Its protein is CASSPGPPYEQYF.